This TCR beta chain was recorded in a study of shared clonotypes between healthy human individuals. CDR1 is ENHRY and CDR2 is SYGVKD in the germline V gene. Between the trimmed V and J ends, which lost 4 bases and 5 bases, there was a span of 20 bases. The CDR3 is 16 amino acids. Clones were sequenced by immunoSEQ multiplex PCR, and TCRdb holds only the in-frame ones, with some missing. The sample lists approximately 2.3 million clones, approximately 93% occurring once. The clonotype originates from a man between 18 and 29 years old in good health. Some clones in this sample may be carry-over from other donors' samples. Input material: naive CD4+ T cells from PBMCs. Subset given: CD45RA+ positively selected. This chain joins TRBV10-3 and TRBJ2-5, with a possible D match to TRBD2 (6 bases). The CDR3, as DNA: TGTGCCATCAGTGCCCTAGGTGTCGGGACTTCGGAGACCCAGTACTTC. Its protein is CAISALGVGTSETQYF.